A selection of T cell receptor beta chains follows, all from one sample in a study of control samples from healthy donors and cancer patients. Clones were sequenced by immunoSEQ multiplex PCR, and TCRdb holds only the in-frame ones, with some missing. The data contain roughly 190,000 clones, about nine tenths of them singletons. Sequenced material: blood. All receptors come from a man aged 25 to 45 in good health. Each CDR3 is given with its conserved first and last residue. Each record gives: CDR3 protein, CDR3 DNA, D gene, clone size, CDR3 length, V gene, J gene. A D gene is named only where the DNA matches it firmly. Part of the rows lack a size; the others show once, few, many or a class for expanded clones.

CASSPSGANPNQEQFF	TGTGCCAGCAGCCCCTCGGGGGCTAATCCCAACCAGGAGCAGTTCTTC	NA	NA	16	TRBV11-2	TRBJ2-1
CASSETSPGYNSPLHF	TGTGCCAGTAGTGAGACCTCGCCGGGGTACAATTCACCCCTCCACTTT	NA	NA	16	TRBV19	TRBJ1-6
CATSAEYSNQPQHF	TGTGCCACCAGTGCAGAGTATAGCAATCAGCCCCAGCATTTT	NA	NA	14	TRBV24-1	TRBJ1-5
CASSPRLSSSYEQYF	TGTGCCAGCAGCCCTAGACTCTCGAGCTCCTACGAGCAGTACTTC	NA	many	15	TRBV2	TRBJ2-7
CASSRPSQGRGISYGYTF	TGCGCCAGCAGCCGCCCTTCACAGGGGCGCGGGATCAGCTATGGCTACACCTTC	TRBD1	NA	18	TRBV4-1	TRBJ1-2
CASSLTGYYGYTF	TGTGCCAGCAGTTTAACAGGATACTATGGCTACACCTTC	NA	NA	13	TRBV12-3/TRBV12-4	TRBJ1-2
CASSLGDWGNQPQHF	TGTGCCAGCAGCTTAGGGGACTGGGGCAATCAGCCCCAGCATTTT	NA	NA	15	TRBV5-8	TRBJ1-5
CASSLAGQNAHTQYF	TGCGCCAGCAGCTTGGCTGGACAGAACGCGCATACGCAGTATTTT	NA	few	15	TRBV5-1	TRBJ2-3
CASTPTAVMNTEAFF	TGTGCCAGCACCCCGACGGCAGTTATGAACACTGAAGCTTTCTTT	NA	NA	15	TRBV6-5	TRBJ1-1
CATSDPTGGPGELFF	TGTGCCACCAGTGACCCTACAGGGGGCCCCGGGGAGCTGTTTTTT	TRBD1	NA	15	TRBV24-1	TRBJ2-2
CASRESKNTEAFF	TGTGCCAGTAGGGAAAGCAAGAACACTGAAGCTTTCTTT	NA	once	13	TRBV19	TRBJ1-1
CASSLNPPIGQPQHF	TGTGCCAGCAGTTTGAACCCACCGATAGGTCAGCCCCAGCATTTT	NA	NA	15	TRBV27	TRBJ1-5
CASSMVNSNQPQHF	TGTGCCAGTAGTATGGTAAATAGCAATCAGCCCCAGCATTTT	NA	NA	14	TRBV19	TRBJ1-5
CASSGNEKLFF	TGTGCCAGCAGCGGGAATGAAAAACTGTTTTTT	NA	NA	11	TRBV14	TRBJ1-4
CASSLRFSYNEQFF	TGTGCCAGCAGCTTGAGGTTCTCCTACAATGAGCAGTTCTTC	NA	NA	14	TRBV11-3	TRBJ2-1
CASSYEPGGEIGELFF	TGTGCCAGCAGTTACGAGCCAGGGGGCGAAATCGGGGAGCTGTTTTTT	TRBD1	NA	16	TRBV6-5	TRBJ2-2